The rows below give T cell receptor beta chains drawn from one sample of a study of cytomegalovirus exposure and HLA in healthy donors. Libraries were prepared by immunoSEQ multiplex PCR; TCRdb keeps only in-frame clonotypes and omits some of them. Among 150,000 to 200,000 clones, around three quarters were seen once, and the ten largest hold 3.1%. Specimen: PBMCs. Source of these receptors: a male donor in good health and CMV-seronegative. Each CDR3 is given with its conserved first and last residue.

v_gene,CDR3aa
TRBV5-6,CASSQDSTAGANVLTF
TRBV15,CATSRDAYKARGLLSEAFF
TRBV27,CASSKIGLRGGAGTDTQYF
TRBV27,CASSKGNSGIREQYF
TRBV28,CASSTSGRSYEQYF
TRBV30,CAWRAGGDYEQYF
TRBV7-8,CASSLVGQKYGYTF
TRBV14,CASSQREGLAAETQYF
TRBV7-2,CASSTGEYF
TRBV2,CASRGGATNEKLFF
TRBV2,CASSVGEETQYF
TRBV7-9,CASSSGQTNTDTQYF
TRBV6-9,CASSLPGLAGKSEYEQYF
TRBV10-3,CAIKTELTGTQETQYF
TRBV28,CASSSRDRVFGNTIYF
TRBV7-2,CASRYGGTSYNEQFF